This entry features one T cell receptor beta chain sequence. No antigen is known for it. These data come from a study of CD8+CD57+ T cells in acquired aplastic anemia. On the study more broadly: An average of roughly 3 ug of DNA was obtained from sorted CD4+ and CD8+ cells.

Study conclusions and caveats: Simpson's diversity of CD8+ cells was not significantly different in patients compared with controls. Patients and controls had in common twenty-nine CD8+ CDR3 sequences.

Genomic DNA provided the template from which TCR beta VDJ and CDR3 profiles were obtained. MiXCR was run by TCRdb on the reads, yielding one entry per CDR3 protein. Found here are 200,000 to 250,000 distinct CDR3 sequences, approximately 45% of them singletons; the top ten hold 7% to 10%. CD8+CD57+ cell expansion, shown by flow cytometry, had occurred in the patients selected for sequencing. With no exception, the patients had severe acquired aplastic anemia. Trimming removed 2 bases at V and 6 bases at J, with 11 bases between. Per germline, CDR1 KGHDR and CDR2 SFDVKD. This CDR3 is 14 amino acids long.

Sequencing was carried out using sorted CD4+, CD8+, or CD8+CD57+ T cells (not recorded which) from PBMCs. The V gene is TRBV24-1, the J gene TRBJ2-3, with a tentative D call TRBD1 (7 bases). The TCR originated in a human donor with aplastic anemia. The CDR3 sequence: CATSDYPGGDTQYF. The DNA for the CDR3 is TGTGCCACCAGTGATTACCCAGGGGGGGATACGCAGTATTTT.